The present T cell receptor beta chain was sequenced within a study of cytomegalovirus exposure and HLA in healthy donors. Across the study: Earlier findings included about 120 million unique TCR beta sequences obtained from roughly 200 million T cells. Findings and limits, study-wide: One later analysis reportedly identified an Asian-associated ancestry cluster that showed fewer N-insertions than the approximately 700-donor mean.

The PCR contained 60 Vbeta and 13 Jbeta primers. Original processing methods: Unique TCR beta chains totaled 65 million to 95 million in a later count, with around 11 million of them shared. Clones were read by immunoSEQ multiplex PCR, and TCRdb kept only the in-frame ones, dropping some. That table is the source of V, J and clone size, and D and trimming were worked out from the DNA. This table has about 200,000 clones, 75% to 85% appearing once. Points on this clone: Its antigen remains unidentified.

This CDR3 has 18 residues. Germline CDR1 is MGHRA and CDR2 is YSYEKL. After removal of 1 base from V and 0 bases from J, the junction contained 9 bases not matched to a gene. V is TRBV4-1 and J is TRBJ2-3; 8 positions match TRBD2. Sequencing used PBMCs. The sequence was obtained from a woman between 45 and 65 years old in good health and CMV-seronegative. CDR3 sequence: CASSQGLAGFTSTDTQYF. The CDR3 DNA reads as TGCGCCAGCAGCCAAGGGCTAGCGGGCTTCACTAGCACAGATACGCAGTATTTT.